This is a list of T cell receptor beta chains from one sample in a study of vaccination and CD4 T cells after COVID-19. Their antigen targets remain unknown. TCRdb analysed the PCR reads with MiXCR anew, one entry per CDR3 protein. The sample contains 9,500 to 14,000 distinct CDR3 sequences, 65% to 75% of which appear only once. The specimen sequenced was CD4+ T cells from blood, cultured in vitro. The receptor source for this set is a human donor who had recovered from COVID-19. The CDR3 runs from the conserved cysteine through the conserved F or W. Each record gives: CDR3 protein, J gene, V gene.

CDR3 protein: CASPTGSKGYGYTF
J gene: TRBJ1-2
V gene: TRBV2

CDR3 protein: CASSGAGWNTIYF
J gene: TRBJ1-3
V gene: TRBV25-1

CDR3 protein: CASSPHSDSPLHF
J gene: TRBJ1-6
V gene: TRBV6-1

CDR3 protein: CASWGLAVKGADTQYF
J gene: TRBJ2-3
V gene: TRBV2

CDR3 protein: CASSSYLAGELFF
J gene: TRBJ2-2
V gene: TRBV7-9

CDR3 protein: CSARGWGVGERTGELFF
J gene: TRBJ2-2
V gene: TRBV20-1

CDR3 protein: CASRGLAGVPSGDTQYF
J gene: TRBJ2-3
V gene: TRBV10-2

CDR3 protein: CASSLDRHRDTQYF
J gene: TRBJ2-3
V gene: TRBV11-3

CDR3 protein: CASSSAGAVNNEQFF
J gene: TRBJ2-1
V gene: TRBV5-1

CDR3 protein: CASSLGQVDNSPLHF
J gene: TRBJ1-6
V gene: TRBV5-6

CDR3 protein: CASSLGQAGETQYF
J gene: TRBJ2-5
V gene: TRBV5-4

CDR3 protein: CASSLAMGRIVQETQYF
J gene: TRBJ2-5
V gene: TRBV7-8

CDR3 protein: CASRTRTGTNYGYTF
J gene: TRBJ1-2
V gene: TRBV6-1

CDR3 protein: CASSFLGLGSYGYTF
J gene: TRBJ1-2
V gene: TRBV28

CDR3 protein: CASSLMGRTVNTGELFF
J gene: TRBJ2-2
V gene: TRBV7-2

CDR3 protein: CASSLGTGISRQETQYF
J gene: TRBJ2-5
V gene: TRBV7-3

CDR3 protein: CASSQVKARDWSYNEQFF
J gene: TRBJ2-1
V gene: TRBV4-1

CDR3 protein: CASMRGGVTEAFF
J gene: TRBJ1-1
V gene: TRBV11-2

CDR3 protein: CASSSTLGTGNSPLHF
J gene: TRBJ1-6
V gene: TRBV11-3

CDR3 protein: CSASDSGETQYF
J gene: TRBJ2-5
V gene: TRBV20-1

CDR3 protein: CASSLVSGRNRNSPLHF
J gene: TRBJ1-6
V gene: TRBV7-6

CDR3 protein: CASRSPDSGANVLTF
J gene: TRBJ2-6
V gene: TRBV21-1

CDR3 protein: CSARSLAEAGTDTQYF
J gene: TRBJ2-3
V gene: TRBV20-1

CDR3 protein: CASSHVATRDRGYEQYF
J gene: TRBJ2-7
V gene: TRBV6-1

CDR3 protein: CASSLGEGTNYGYTF
J gene: TRBJ1-2
V gene: TRBV5-1

CDR3 protein: CASSLGGTGGSGAFF
J gene: TRBJ1-1
V gene: TRBV11-2